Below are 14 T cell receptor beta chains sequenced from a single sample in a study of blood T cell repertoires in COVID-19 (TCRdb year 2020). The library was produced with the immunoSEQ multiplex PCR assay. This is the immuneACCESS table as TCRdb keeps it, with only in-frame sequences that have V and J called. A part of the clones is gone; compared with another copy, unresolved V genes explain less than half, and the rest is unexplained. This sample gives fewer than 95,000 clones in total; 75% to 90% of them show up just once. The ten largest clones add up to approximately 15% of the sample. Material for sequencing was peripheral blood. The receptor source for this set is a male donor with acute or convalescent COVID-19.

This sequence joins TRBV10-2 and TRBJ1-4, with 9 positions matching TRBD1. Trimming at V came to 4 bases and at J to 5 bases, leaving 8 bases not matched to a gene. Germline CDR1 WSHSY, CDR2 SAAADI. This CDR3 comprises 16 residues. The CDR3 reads CASSATGGRGNEKLFF. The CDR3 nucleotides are TGCGCCAGCAGTGCCACAGGGGGCCGAGGAAATGAAAAACTGTTTTTT.

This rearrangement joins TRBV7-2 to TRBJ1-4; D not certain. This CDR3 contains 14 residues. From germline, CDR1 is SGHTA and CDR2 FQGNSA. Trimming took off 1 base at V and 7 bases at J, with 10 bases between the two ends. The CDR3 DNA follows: TGTGCCAGCAGCTTAGGAATGTCGGGTGAAAAACTGTTTTTT. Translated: CASSLGMSGEKLFF.

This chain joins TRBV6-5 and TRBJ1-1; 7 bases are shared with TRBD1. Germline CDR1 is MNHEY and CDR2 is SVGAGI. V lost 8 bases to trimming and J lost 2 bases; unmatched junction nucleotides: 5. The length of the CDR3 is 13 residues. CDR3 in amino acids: CASGDSLNTEAFF. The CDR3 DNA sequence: TGTGCCAGCGGGGACAGCCTTAACACTGAAGCTTTCTTT.

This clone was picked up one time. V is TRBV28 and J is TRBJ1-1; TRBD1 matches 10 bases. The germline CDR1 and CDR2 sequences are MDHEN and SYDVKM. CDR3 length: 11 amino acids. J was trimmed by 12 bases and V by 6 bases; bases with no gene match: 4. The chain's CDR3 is CASRDRGRTFF. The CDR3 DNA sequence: TGTGCCAGCAGAGACAGGGGGCGAACTTTCTTT.

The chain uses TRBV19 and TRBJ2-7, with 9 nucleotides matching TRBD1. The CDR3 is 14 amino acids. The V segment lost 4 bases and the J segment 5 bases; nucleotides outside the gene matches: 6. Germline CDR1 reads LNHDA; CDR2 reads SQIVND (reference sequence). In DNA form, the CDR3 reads TGTGCCAGTAGTAATGGACAGGGGATGCACGAGCAGTACTTC. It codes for CASSNGQGMHEQYF.

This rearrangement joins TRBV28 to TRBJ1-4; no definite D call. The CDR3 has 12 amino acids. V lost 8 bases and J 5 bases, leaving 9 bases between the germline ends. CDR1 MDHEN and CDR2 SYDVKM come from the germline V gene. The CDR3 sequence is CASGSDNEKLFF. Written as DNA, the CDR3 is TGTGCCAGCGGCAGCGACAATGAAAAACTGTTTTTT.

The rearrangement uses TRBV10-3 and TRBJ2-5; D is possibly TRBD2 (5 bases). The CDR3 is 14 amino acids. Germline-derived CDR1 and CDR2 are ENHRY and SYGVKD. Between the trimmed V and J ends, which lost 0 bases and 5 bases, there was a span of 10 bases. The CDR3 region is CAISESGSGETQYF. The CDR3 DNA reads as TGTGCCATCAGTGAGTCTGGGTCGGGGGAGACCCAGTACTTC.

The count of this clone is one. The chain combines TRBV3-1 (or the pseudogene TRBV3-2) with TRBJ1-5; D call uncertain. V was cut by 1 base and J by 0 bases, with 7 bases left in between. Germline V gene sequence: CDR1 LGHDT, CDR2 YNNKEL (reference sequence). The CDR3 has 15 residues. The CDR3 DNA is TGTGCCAGCAGCCAAGGAACAGCTAGCAATCAGCCCCAGCATTTT. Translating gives CASSQGTASNQPQHF.

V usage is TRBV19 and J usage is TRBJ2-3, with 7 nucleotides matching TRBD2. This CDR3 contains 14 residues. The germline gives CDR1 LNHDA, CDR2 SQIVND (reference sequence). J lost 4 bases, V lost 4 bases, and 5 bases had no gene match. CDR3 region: CASSNGGGSDTQYF. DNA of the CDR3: TGTGCCAGTAGTAATGGGGGGGGGTCAGATACGCAGTATTTT. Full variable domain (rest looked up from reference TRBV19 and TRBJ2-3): DGGITQSPKYLFRKEGQNVTLSCEQNLNHDAMYWYRQDPGQGLRLIYYSQIVNDFQKGDIAEGYSVSREKKESFPLTVTSAQKNPTAFYLCASSNGGGSDTQYFGPGTRLTVL.

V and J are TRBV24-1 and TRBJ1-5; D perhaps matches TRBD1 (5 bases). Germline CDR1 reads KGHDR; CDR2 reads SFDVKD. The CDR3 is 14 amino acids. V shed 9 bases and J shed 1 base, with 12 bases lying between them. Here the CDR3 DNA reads TGTGCCACCGGCCGGGACTCAAGCAATCAGCCCCAGCATTTT. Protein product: CATGRDSSNQPQHF.

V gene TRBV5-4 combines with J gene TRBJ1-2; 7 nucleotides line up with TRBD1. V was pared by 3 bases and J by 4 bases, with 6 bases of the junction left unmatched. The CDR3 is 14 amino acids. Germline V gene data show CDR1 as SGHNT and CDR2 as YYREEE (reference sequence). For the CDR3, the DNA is TGTGCCAGCAGCTCCGGGACAGTAAGCTATGGCTACACCTTC. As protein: CASSSGTVSYGYTF.

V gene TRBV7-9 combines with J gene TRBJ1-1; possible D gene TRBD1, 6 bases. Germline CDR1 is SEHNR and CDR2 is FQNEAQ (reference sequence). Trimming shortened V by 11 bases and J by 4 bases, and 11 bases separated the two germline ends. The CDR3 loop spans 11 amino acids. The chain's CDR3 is CAGGQSTEAFF. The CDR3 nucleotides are TGTGCCGGGGGCCAGAGCACTGAAGCTTTCTTT.

CDR3 loop: CASSSGLNEKLFF. The CDR3 nucleotides are TGTGCCAGCTCATCGGGACTAAATGAAAAACTGTTTTTT. The rearrangement joins TRBV18 to TRBJ1-4; a weak D match, TRBD1 (5 bases). The CDR3 extends over 13 amino acids. Trimming took off 5 bases at V and 5 bases at J, with 9 bases between the two ends. Germline V lookup: CDR1 KGHSH, CDR2 LQKENI.

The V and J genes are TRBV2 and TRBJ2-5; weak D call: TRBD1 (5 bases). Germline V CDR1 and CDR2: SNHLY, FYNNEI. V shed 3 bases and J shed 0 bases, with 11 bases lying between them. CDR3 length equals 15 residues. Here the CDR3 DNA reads TGTGCCAGCAGTGACCGGACACAGTACCAAGAGACCCAGTACTTC. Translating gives CASSDRTQYQETQYF.